Given below is one T cell receptor (beta chain) in context. Its antigen target is currently unknown. Base qualities are not provided; no much larger clone lies one nucleotide away. The CDR3 regions of human TCRbeta chains were analyzed by immunosequencing. The original methods were these. Repertoire TCRs were matched against a reference library of SARS-CoV-2-specific TCRs generated with the MIRA antigen-specificity platform. Breadth was defined as the fraction of unique TCRs that were SARS-CoV-2-associated. Depth was defined as the fraction of total T cells that were SARS-CoV-2-associated. Using the MIRA data, every spike-specific TCR was mapped to the spike region that the TCR reacted to and assigned to either a CD4 or a CD8 class. Log10-transformed breadth and depth values were compared by one-way ANOVA with Sidak's multiple comparisons tests. TCRdb's version of the immuneACCESS table is confined to in-frame rearrangements and falls short of the full clone set. An unresolved V gene accounts for under half of the shortfall where checked; the remainder is of unknown origin. V and J calls and clone size are copied from that table; D and trimming were computed from the DNA. The sample records hundreds of thousands of clones, approximately 94% of which are singletons. The ten largest make up roughly 0.99% of the sample.

This sample was included in a study of T cell responses to AZD1222 COVID-19 vaccine (dated by TCRdb to 2020 to 2022). A note on the overall study: TCR sequencing covered some 250 trial participants: nearly 210 given two doses of AZD1222 and around 26 given two doses of MenACWY control vaccine. Enrollment into the trials was organized by age into subgroups of 18-55, 56-69 and 70-plus years, and those subgroups contained roughly 140, 27 and 60 TCR-sequenced participants, respectively. Broad study findings and their caveats: The vaccine-associated CD4 TCRs covered the entire spike protein, and the dominant responses fell in regions 160-218 and 743-854. Participants were mostly white British and included more females than males, and it was suggested by the authors that clonal diversity may have been underestimated. Because no samples from the day 14 peak response were available, repertoires could be characterized only after the peak T cell response. In the small 56-69-year group, the increase in depth fell short of significance, most likely because of low power. Conclusions about previously exposed vaccinees were limited because only a handful of AZD1222 recipients were SARS-CoV-2 seropositive at baseline. After two AZD1222 doses, spike-specific TCR breadth and depth were significantly higher than at day 0 and than in MenACWY recipients. Reportedly, close to half of the unique spike-specific TCRs recognized epitopes lying outside the regions that are mutated in the B.1.351 and B.1.1.7 variants.

Reading the label with the study, this specimen's time point is: baseline before first vaccination. Explained via the paper, the treatment or condition label denotes: meningococcal conjugate vaccine given as trial control. The vaccinee samples were drawn from two UK trials, COV001 and COV002, one of which was a single-blind randomized controlled phase 2/3 trial testing AZD1222 (ChAdOx1 nCoV-19) in healthy adults. Trial participant PBMC samples were collected at day 0 and day 28 after the second dose for TCRbeta chain sequencing. Counted from cysteine to phenylalanine, this CDR3 has 13 amino acids. Only the CDR3 part of the read is kept: 39 bases, read in frame from the first base. The germline V and J ends show losses of 5 bases and 2 bases respectively, and no gene match explains 1 base of the junction. The germline V gene (reference sequence) supplies CDR1 SEHNR and CDR2 FQNEAQ.

The chain was built from TRBV7-9 and TRBJ2-7, with TRBD1 matching 9 junction bases. This receptor was taken from an adult in good health. Specimen: peripheral blood, collected on day 0 of MenACWY control vaccination. The nucleotides read TGTGCCAGCAGCCGACAGGGGGCCTACGAGCAGTACTTC. Translated, this gives CASSRQGAYEQYF.